These 24 T cell receptor beta chains were sequenced from one sample in a study of PD-1 blockade in mismatch repair-deficient tumors. TCRdb's copy holds only in-frame clones and misses some; the assay was immunoSEQ multiplex PCR. This sample has approximately 80,000 clones, with 65% to 85% found just once. The specimen was peripheral blood, collected 44 weeks after starting pembrolizumab. The receptors derive from an adult with mismatch repair-deficient cancer.

The chain is built from TRBV6-5 and TRBJ1-1, with 8 bases fitting TRBD1. The CDR3 is 15 residues long. Germline CDR1 MNHEY, CDR2 SVGAGI. Unmatched junction bases numbered 7, after V lost 6 bases and J lost 1 base. The CDR3 nucleotides are TGTGCCAGCAGAGAGACCGGGACAGGGAACACTGAAGCTTTCTTT. It encodes CASRETGTGNTEAFF.

This clone was observed a handful of times. The chain has TRBV9 and TRBJ2-1; TRBD1 agrees at 10 bases. J was trimmed by 8 bases and V by 5 bases; bases with no gene match: 10. The CDR3 loop spans 15 amino acids. Germline loops: CDR1 SGDLS, CDR2 YYNGEE. The CDR3 is CASSRQGALGDEQFF. CDR3 nucleotides: TGTGCCAGCAGTCGACAGGGGGCTTTAGGCGATGAGCAGTTCTTC.

The chain uses TRBV5-1 and TRBJ1-3; tentatively, D is TRBD1 (5 bases). Trimming took 6 bases from V and 0 from J, leaving 13 bases between them. Germline CDR1 and CDR2: SGHRS and YFSETQ. The CDR3 has 15 residues. The chain's CDR3 is CASTPGRASGNTIYF. Here the CDR3 DNA reads TGCGCCAGCACCCCGGGACGGGCCTCTGGAAACACCATATATTTT.

V gene TRBV11-2 combines with J gene TRBJ1-2; D gene ambiguous. V was trimmed by 0 bases and J by 4 bases, leaving 3 bases between them. The germline V gene has CDR1 SGHAT and CDR2 FQNNGV. The CDR3 spans 12 residues. CDR3 sequence: CASSLDSYGYTF. The CDR3 DNA follows: TGTGCCAGCAGCTTAGATAGCTATGGCTACACCTTC.

V is TRBV5-4 and J is TRBJ2-7; 7 nucleotides align to TRBD2. The CDR3 has 14 residues. Germline trimming cut 0 bases from V and 2 bases from J; bases unmatched to any gene: 2. The germline V gene has CDR1 SGHNT and CDR2 YYREEE (reference sequence). The CDR3 bases are TGTGCCAGCAGCTTGGGCGGGAGCCCCTACGAGCAGTACTTC. Protein: CASSLGGSPYEQYF. The entire variable domain, with the rest obtained from reference TRBV5-4 and TRBJ2-7, is as follows: ETGVTQSPTHLIKTRGQQVTLRCSSQSGHNTVSWYQQALGQGPQFIFQYYREEENGRGNFPPRFSGLQFPNYSSELNVNALELDDSALYLCASSLGGSPYEQYFGPGTRLTVT.

The chain carries TRBV30 and TRBJ2-3; D gene ambiguous. CDR1 is GTSNPN and CDR2 is SVGIG in the germline V gene (reference sequence). Deletions cut 7 bases from V and 3 bases from J, with 11 bases between. The CDR3 has 12 amino acids. The CDR3 sequence: CAFSALTDTQYF. The CDR3 nucleotides read TGTGCCTTCTCCGCACTAACAGATACGCAGTATTTT. Drawing the rest from reference TRBV30 and TRBJ2-3, the complete variable domain is SQTIHQWPATLVQPVGSPLSLECTVEGTSNPNLYWYRQAAGRGLQLLFYSVGIGQISSEVPQNLSASRPQDRQFILSSKKLLLSDSGFYLCAFSALTDTQYFGPGTRLTVL.

CDR3 nucleotide sequence: TGTGCCAGCAGCGAAGGAGGGGGCAATTACGAGCAGTACTTC. Its protein product is CASSEGGGNYEQYF. The V and J genes are TRBV7-2 and TRBJ2-7; TRBD1 might be the D (7 bases). The CDR3 spans 14 residues. The V gene's germline CDR1 is SGHTA and CDR2 FQGNSA. The ends were cut back, 5 bases at V and 4 bases at J, with 15 bases in the middle.

The CDR3 reads CASSFGVSTEAFF. CDR3 in DNA: TGTGCCAGCAGCTTCGGGGTTTCGACTGAAGCTTTCTTT. The V call is TRBV7-9, the J call TRBJ1-1; no definite D call. The CDR3 is 13 residues long. CDR1 SEHNR and CDR2 FQNEAQ come from the germline V gene (reference sequence). Trimming left V 3 bases short and J 5 bases short, with 10 bases between.

V is TRBV27 and J is TRBJ1-5; the match to TRBD1 covers 11 bases. CDR1 MNHEY and CDR2 SMNVEV come from the germline V gene (reference sequence). There are 15 residues in the CDR3. The ends lost 5 bases at V and 5 bases at J; junction bases unmatched: 5. CDR3 sequence reads: CASSTRTGGDQPQHF. The CDR3 DNA sequence: TGTGCCAGCAGTACCCGGACAGGGGGCGATCAGCCCCAGCATTTT.

The chain employs TRBV7-2 and TRBJ1-3; no clear D gene. The V and J ends lost 1 base and 0 bases respectively, with 10 bases between them. Germline V gene sequence: CDR1 SGHTA, CDR2 FQGNSA. This CDR3 region has 16 residues. CDR3 residues: CASSLELPLSGNTIYF. The DNA of the CDR3 is TGTGCCAGCAGCTTAGAATTACCCCTCTCTGGAAACACCATATATTTT.

The chain employs TRBV5-1 and TRBJ2-1, with 8 bases matching TRBD2. Trimming at V came to 0 bases and at J to 5 bases, leaving 10 bases not matched to a gene. Germline CDR1 reads SGHRS; CDR2 reads YFSETQ. The CDR3 covers 17 residues. The CDR3 is CASSLVVSGGLHNEQFF. The DNA for the CDR3 is TGCGCCAGCAGCTTGGTGGTATCGGGAGGGCTCCACAATGAGCAGTTCTTC.

V is TRBV7-2 and J is TRBJ2-7; 12 bases align to TRBD1. Trimming removed 4 bases from V and 5 bases from J; junction bases left unmatched: 6. Germline values: CDR1 SGHTA, CDR2 FQGNSA. This CDR3 comprises 15 residues. Written as DNA, the CDR3 is TGTGCCAGCAGCTCGGGACAGGGGGCAAGAAACGAGCAGTACTTC. Its translation is CASSSGQGARNEQYF.

As for this clone: At one boundary the junction diverges from the germline segment, which might be a read error. The CDR3 protein is CASSYSRTGVLSSF. Written as DNA, the CDR3 is TGTGCCAGCAGTTACTCGAGGACAGGGGTTTTGTCTTCCTTC. V and J are TRBV6-6 and TRBJ1-2; 9 positions agree with TRBD1. Germline CDR1 reads MNHNY; CDR2 reads SVGAGI (reference sequence). This CDR3 is 14 amino acids long.

The chain combines TRBV6-5 with TRBJ1-5; D call uncertain. The V gene lost 8 bases and the J gene lost 2 bases, with 13 bases spanning the gap. CDR1 is MNHEY and CDR2 is SVGAGI in the germline V gene. The CDR3 runs 14 residues. As DNA, the CDR3 is TGTGCCAGCTCCCGAATTACGGGCAATCAGCCCCAGCATTTT. Amino acids: CASSRITGNQPQHF.

This clone has a single count. This chain joins TRBV6-6 and TRBJ1-5; unclear D gene. Trimming cost V 5 bases and J 0 bases, with 8 bases left between them. Per the germline V gene, CDR1 is MNHNY and CDR2 is SVGAGI (reference sequence). This CDR3 region has 14 residues. CDR3: CASSGVSSNQPQHF. CDR3 nucleotide sequence: TGTGCCAGCAGTGGCGTCAGTAGCAATCAGCCCCAGCATTTT.

The V gene is TRBV13, the J gene TRBJ1-1, with D maybe TRBD1 (5 bases). The CDR3 loop spans 17 amino acids. The germline CDR1 and CDR2 sequences are PRHDT and FYEKMQ (reference sequence). V was trimmed by 5 bases and J by 0 bases, leaving 19 bases between them. DNA of the CDR3: TGTGCCAGCAGCCCCTACAAGGGGACGGGGGTGAACACTGAAGCTTTCTTT. Amino acids: CASSPYKGTGVNTEAFF.

The V call is TRBV30, the J call TRBJ2-1; D unclear. Germline V CDR1 and CDR2: GTSNPN, SVGIG (reference sequence). With 2 bases removed from V and 4 bases from J, the gap between germline ends came to 9 bases. The CDR3 spans 13 residues. For the CDR3, the DNA is TGTGCCTGGAGTTCCGGACCTTACAATGAGCAGTTCTTC. It is translated as CAWSSGPYNEQFF.

The V gene is TRBV6-6, the J gene TRBJ2-1; TRBD2 matches 11 bases. Germline V gene data show CDR1 as MNHNY and CDR2 as SVGAGI (reference sequence). The CDR3 is 15 residues long. V gave up 4 bases and J gave up 9 bases; unmatched junction bases: 8. CDR3 amino acids: CASSSSGGRISEQFF. CDR3 bases: TGTGCCAGCAGTTCTAGCGGGGGGAGGATTAGTGAGCAGTTCTTC.

The genes are TRBV10-1 and TRBJ2-1, with a weak D call TRBD2 (5 bases). CDR3 length: 15 residues. V lost 2 bases, J lost 5 bases, and 13 bases lay in between. CDR1 and CDR2 from the germline V gene are WNHNN and SYGVQD (reference sequence). DNA for the CDR3: TGCGCCAGCAGTGAGGGTGGGAGAGGGAACAATGAGCAGTTCTTC. Its protein is CASSEGGRGNNEQFF.

This chain connects TRBV2 to TRBJ2-1; 10 nucleotides align to TRBD2. V shed 7 bases and J 0 bases; nucleotides not matched to a gene: 9. Germline CDR1 reads SNHLY; CDR2 reads FYNNEI. CDR3 size: 17 residues. This CDR3 reads CASTLGSGRDSYNEQFF. The DNA for the CDR3 is TGTGCCAGCACCCTAGGAAGCGGGAGGGACTCCTACAATGAGCAGTTCTTC.

This rearrangement joins TRBV5-6 to TRBJ1-2, with 7 positions matching TRBD1. Germline V gives CDR1 SGHDT, CDR2 YYEEEE. Trimming cost V 0 bases and J 0 bases; bases outside gene matches: 5. The CDR3 has 16 residues. CDR3 coding DNA: TGTGCCAGCAGCTTGGGGCGACAGGGCTCTAACTATGGCTACACCTTC. As protein: CASSLGRQGSNYGYTF.

In its sample, this clone was seen a few times. The chain links TRBV6-5 to TRBJ1-2; D not certain. The germline V gene has CDR1 MNHEY and CDR2 SVGAGI. The CDR3 is 14 amino acids. V lost 2 bases, J lost 3 bases, and 10 bases lay in between. The CDR3 spells CASSYNQVHYGYTF. The DNA for the CDR3 is TGTGCCAGCAGTTACAACCAGGTGCACTATGGCTACACCTTC.

The J gene is TRBJ2-3, the V gene TRBV18, with D perhaps assigned TRBD1 or TRBD2 (5 bases each). The CDR3 covers 17 residues. Between the trimmed V and J ends, which lost 3 bases and 3 bases, there was a span of 19 bases. CDR1 is KGHSH, CDR2 LQKENI, per germline. The CDR3 is CASSPTFRDEGTDTQYF. In nucleotides, the CDR3 is TGTGCCAGCTCACCGACTTTCCGGGACGAAGGGACAGATACGCAGTATTTT.

V and J are TRBV13 and TRBJ2-5; unclear D gene. Gene TRBJ2-7 matches the end of the DNA better, so the J call may be wrong. CDR1 is PRHDT and CDR2 is FYEKMQ in the germline V gene (reference sequence). The CDR3 sequence is 13 residues long. The DNA for the CDR3 is TGTGCCAGCAGCTTGGACCCCGAAGCCGAGCAGTACTTC. This translates into CASSLDPEAEQYF.